Listed below are T cell receptor beta chains from one sample, sequenced in a study of PD-1 blockade in classical Hodgkin lymphoma. Some clones are missing from TCRdb's copy, which holds only in-frame ones; the method was immunoSEQ multiplex PCR. The data contain roughly 7,800 clones, about three quarters of them singletons. Sequenced material: CD8+ T cells from blood, taken before the fourth cycle of nivolumab. The source of these receptors is a human donor with classical Hodgkin lymphoma. CDR3s include the opening cysteine and the closing phenylalanine or tryptophan. Fields, in order: D gene, J gene, CDR3 length, clone size, V gene, CDR3 protein, CDR3 DNA. A D gene is named only where the DNA matches it firmly. Clone size is stated in some rows and not others, as once, few, many or a class when expanded.

>-|TRBJ2-6|16|-|TRBV7-6
CASSLEIWAGANVLTF
TGTGCCAGCAGCTTAGAAATCTGGGCTGGGGCCAACGTCCTGACTTTC
>TRBD1|TRBJ1-2|17|-|TRBV5-8
CASSPDRGRLWWYGYTF
TGTGCCAGCAGCCCGGACAGGGGGAGGTTATGGTGGTATGGCTACACCTTC
>-|TRBJ1-2|14|-|TRBV5-6
CASSLPGTPYGYTF
TGTGCCAGCAGCTTGCCCGGGACGCCCTATGGCTACACCTTC
>TRBD1|TRBJ2-7|16|-|TRBV9
CASSAADRNPTTEQYF
TGTGCCAGCAGCGCCGCGGACAGGAACCCAACTACGGAGCAGTACTTC
>-|TRBJ2-7|15|-|TRBV25-1
CASSGWKANSYEQYF
TGTGCCAGCAGTGGTTGGAAGGCCAACTCCTACGAGCAGTACTTC
>-|TRBJ1-1|13|few|TRBV19
CASSLGSNTEAFF
TGTGCCAGTAGCCTGGGGAGCAACACTGAAGCTTTCTTT
>-|TRBJ1-6|16|-|TRBV11-2
CASSLDLTGWNSPLHF
TGTGCCAGCAGCTTAGATCTCACAGGGTGGAATTCACCCCTCCACTTT
>-|TRBJ1-1|15|-|TRBV5-6
CASSQQVWGNTEAFF
TGTGCCAGCAGCCAACAGGTTTGGGGGAACACTGAAGCTTTCTTT
>TRBD1|TRBJ1-1|14|few|TRBV19
CASSWTGFNTEAFF
TGTGCCAGTAGTTGGACAGGCTTTAACACTGAAGCTTTCTTT
>-|TRBJ1-1|14|-|TRBV7-9
CASSLEGGNTEAFF
TGTGCCAGCAGCTTAGAGGGGGGGAACACTGAAGCTTTCTTT
>TRBD2|TRBJ2-1|15|once|TRBV7-3
CASSLSLAGGNEQFF
TGTGCCAGCAGCTTATCGTTAGCGGGTGGCAATGAGCAGTTCTTC
>-|TRBJ1-2|13|-|TRBV29-1
CSPQERHGYGYTF
TGCAGCCCCCAAGAAAGACACGGCTATGGCTACACCTTC
>-|TRBJ1-4|14|large|TRBV2
CASSEPDPNEKLFF
TGTGCCAGCAGTGAGCCGGACCCCAATGAAAAACTGTTTTTT
>-|TRBJ2-3|15|-|TRBV5-1
CASSRGTGFTDTQYF
TGCGCCAGCAGCCGCGGAACCGGCTTCACAGATACGCAGTATTTT
>-|TRBJ2-1|18|once|TRBV14
CASSHWTHPRDTTKEQFF
TGTGCCAGCAGCCACTGGACCCACCCCAGGGACACTACAAAGGAGCAGTTCTTC
>TRBD2|TRBJ2-1|13|once|TRBV6-1
CARRLAGYNEQFF
TGTGCCAGACGACTAGCGGGCTACAATGAGCAGTTCTTC
>TRBD2|TRBJ2-7|14|once|TRBV4-3
CASSRTSDSYEQYF
TGCGCCAGCAGCCGGACTAGCGACTCCTACGAGCAGTACTTC
>-|TRBJ1-2|13|once|TRBV6-1
CASSENSNYGYTF
TGTGCCAGCAGTGAAAACAGTAACTATGGCTACACCTTC
>-|TRBJ2-5|15|-|TRBV5-5
CASSSSAWGLETQYF
TGTGCCAGCAGCTCGTCTGCGTGGGGCTTAGAGACCCAGTACTTC
>TRBD1|TRBJ2-5|13|-|TRBV5-5
CASSFDRGETQYF
TGTGCCAGCAGCTTCGACAGGGGAGAGACCCAGTACTTC
>-|TRBJ1-1|14|-|TRBV10-3
CAISESAQNTEAFF
TGTGCCATCAGTGAGTCAGCACAGAACACTGAAGCTTTCTTT
>-|TRBJ1-1|16|-|TRBV5-6
CASSPAGGASYTEAFF
TGTGCCAGCAGTCCGGCTGGGGGTGCGTCTTACACTGAAGCTTTCTTT
>-|TRBJ2-7|14|-|TRBV5-2
CASSLVGRHYEQYF
TGTGCCAGCAGCTTGGTGGGACGGCACTACGAGCAGTACTTC
>-|TRBJ2-7|15|-|TRBV9
CASSVSGDTSYEQYF
TGTGCCAGCAGCGTAAGTGGCGACACATCCTACGAGCAGTACTTC
>-|TRBJ1-2|15|-|TRBV5-6
CASSPTPGYSGGYTF
TGTGCCAGCAGCCCGACGCCGGGATATTCGGGGGGCTACACCTTC
>TRBD1|TRBJ1-1|14|-|TRBV5-6
CASSRDSMNTEAFF
TGTGCCAGCAGCCGGGACAGCATGAACACTGAAGCTTTCTTT
>-|TRBJ1-3|16|-|TRBV19
CASSPWTASSGNTIYF
TGTGCCAGTAGTCCCTGGACAGCCAGCTCTGGAAACACCATATATTTT
>-|TRBJ1-1|14|-|TRBV5-5
CASRRDPRDTEAFF
TGTGCCAGCAGGCGGGACCCGCGGGACACTGAAGCTTTCTTT
>-|TRBJ1-2|17|-|TRBV5-6
CASSLKGPTYINYGYTF
TGTGCCAGCAGCTTAAAGGGACCGACATATATTAACTATGGCTACACCTTC
>-|TRBJ2-7|12|-|TRBV7-6
CASSSVPREQYF
TGTGCCAGCAGCTCCGTCCCGCGGGAGCAGTACTTC